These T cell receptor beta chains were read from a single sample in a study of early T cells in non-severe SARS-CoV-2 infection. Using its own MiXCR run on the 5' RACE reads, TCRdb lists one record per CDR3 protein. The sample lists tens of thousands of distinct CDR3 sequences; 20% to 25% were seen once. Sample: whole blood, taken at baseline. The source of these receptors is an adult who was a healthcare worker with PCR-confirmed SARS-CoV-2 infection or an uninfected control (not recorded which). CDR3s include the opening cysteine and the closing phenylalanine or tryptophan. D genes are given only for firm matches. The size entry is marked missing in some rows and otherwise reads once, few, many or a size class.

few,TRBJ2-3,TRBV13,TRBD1,CASSPQALWDSDAVTQYF,TGTGCCAGCAGCCCTCAGGCACTTTGGGACAGCGATGCGGTTACGCAGTATTTT
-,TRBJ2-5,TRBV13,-,CASSLELAETQYF,TGTGCCAGCAGCTTAGAGTTAGCGGAGACCCAGTACTTC
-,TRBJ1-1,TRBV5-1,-,CASSSGHLNTEAFF,TGCGCCAGCAGCTCCGGACACCTGAACACTGAAGCTTTCTTT
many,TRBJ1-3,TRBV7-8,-,CASSLSGPGNTIYF,TGTGCCAGCAGCTTATCGGGCCCTGGAAACACCATATATTTT
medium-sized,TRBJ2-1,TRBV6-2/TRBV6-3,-,CASSSIILAKPSNEQFF,TGTGCCAGCAGTTCCATCATCCTAGCGAAACCTTCCAATGAGCAGTTCTTC
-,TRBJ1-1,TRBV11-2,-,CASSLKTAAFF,TGTGCCAGCAGCTTAAAGACGGCGGCTTTCTTT
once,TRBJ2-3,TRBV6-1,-,CASSEWTDTDTQYF,TGTGCCAGCAGTGAATGGACAGACACAGATACGCAGTATTTT
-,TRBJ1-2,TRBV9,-,CASSVEGKRNYGYTF,TGTGCCAGCAGCGTAGAAGGGAAGAGGAACTATGGCTACACCTTC
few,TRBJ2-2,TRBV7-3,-,CASSLTQPGWTGELFF,TGTGCCAGCAGCTTAACTCAGCCAGGGTGGACCGGGGAGCTGTTTTTT
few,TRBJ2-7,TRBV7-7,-,CASSPGEGARYEQYF,TGTGCCAGCAGCCCCGGGGAGGGGGCGCGGTACGAGCAGTACTTC
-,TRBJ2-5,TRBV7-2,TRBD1,CASSSRDRGQETQYF,TGTGCCAGCAGCTCCCGGGACAGGGGCCAAGAGACCCAGTACTTC
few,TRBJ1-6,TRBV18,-,CASSPPSYNSPLHF,TGTGCCAGCTCACCACCCAGCTATAATTCACCCCTCCACTTT
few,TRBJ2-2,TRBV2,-,CASTGDSRLVDTGELFF,TGTGCCAGCACCGGGGACTCTCGCCTCGTGGACACCGGGGAGCTGTTTTTT
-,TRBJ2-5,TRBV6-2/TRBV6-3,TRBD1,CASSYSDRGVVETQYF,TGTGCCAGCAGTTACTCTGACAGGGGCGTAGTGGAGACCCAGTACTTC